These T cell receptor beta chains were read from a single sample in a study of blood T cells in healthy people across ages. TCRdb ran MiXCR on the 5' RACE reads and lists one entry per CDR3 protein. The sample records fewer than 900,000 distinct CDR3 sequences, about 37% being singletons. Sequencing used blood. All receptors derive from a man between 18 and 35 years old in good health. CDR3s include the opening cysteine and the closing phenylalanine or tryptophan. D genes are given only for firm matches. Some rows have no size entry. The others give once, few or many, or a class for an expanded clone.

j_gene	v_gene	d_gene	abundance	CDR3nt	CDR3aa
TRBJ1-5	TRBV20-1	TRBD1	-	TGCAGTGCTAGGGACAGGGGAAAGGGCAATCAGCCCCAGCATTTT	CSARDRGKGNQPQHF
TRBJ1-2	TRBV12-3/TRBV12-4	TRBD1	many	TGTGCCAGCAGTTTTAGGGGGCGGGGAGCAGGCCTCTATGGCTACACCTTC	CASSFRGRGAGLYGYTF
TRBJ1-1	TRBV19	-	-	TGTGCCAGTAACAGAGGGGGAAACACTGAAGCTTTCTTT	CASNRGGNTEAFF
TRBJ2-7	TRBV20-1	-	many	TGCAGTCCTAGTACGCATACGGGGTACGAGCAGTACTTC	CSPSTHTGYEQYF
TRBJ1-2	TRBV20-1	-	many	TGCAGTGCCAGTACCGGGACTGGATCCTTCTATGGCTACACCTTC	CSASTGTGSFYGYTF
TRBJ1-5	TRBV7-2	-	many	TGTGCCAGCAGCTTGGGTCTCCCCCTCACTAGCAATCAGCCCCAGCATTTT	CASSLGLPLTSNQPQHF
TRBJ2-5	TRBV20-1	TRBD1	-	TGCAGTGCCACTAAAGACAGGGAGTTGTGGGAGACCCAGTACTTC	CSATKDRELWETQYF
TRBJ2-3	TRBV5-1	TRBD2	many	TGCGCCAGCAGGGAACTAGCGGGGGTTCAAGATACGCAGTATTTT	CASRELAGVQDTQYF
TRBJ1-3	TRBV2	TRBD1	-	TGTGCCAGCAGTGCAAGACAGGGTCTTTTCTCTGGAAACACCATATATTTT	CASSARQGLFSGNTIYF
TRBJ2-7	TRBV24-1	TRBD2	-	TGTGCCACCAGTGACCCGAGCGGGGGCTCCTACAATGAGCAGTACTTC	CATSDPSGGSYNEQYF
TRBJ2-7	TRBV7-9	-	-	TGTGCCAGCAGCTCGGGGTTGGGCCAGTACTACGAGCAGTACTTC	CASSSGLGQYYEQYF
TRBJ1-1	TRBV7-3	-	-	TGTGCCAGCAGCGCCTCCGGGGTACCGAACACTGAAGCTTTCTTT	CASSASGVPNTEAFF
TRBJ1-1	TRBV2	-	-	TGTGCCAGCAATGAACGGGGAAACACTGAAGCTTTCTTT	CASNERGNTEAFF
TRBJ1-2	TRBV25-1	-	few	TGTGCCAGCAGTTTTTCCAGAGGGGATGGCTACACCTTC	CASSFSRGDGYTF
TRBJ1-1	TRBV6-5	TRBD1	-	TGTGCCAGCAGTTCCACTCGGACAGGGGGTACCCCTGAAGCTTTCTTT	CASSSTRTGGTPEAFF
TRBJ2-5	TRBV2	-	-	TGTGCCAGCAGGGGGCGCCTCAAAGAGACCCAGTACTTC	CASRGRLKETQYF
TRBJ2-1	TRBV9	-	-	TGTGCCAGCAGCCTCTCCTATCAAGAGACCCAGTTCTTC	CASSLSYQETQFF
TRBJ2-1	TRBV7-2	TRBD2	-	TGTGCCAGCAGCTTAAGACTAGCGGGGGAGCCCTACAATGAGCAGTTCTTC	CASSLRLAGEPYNEQFF
TRBJ1-1	TRBV20-1	-	-	TGCAGTGCTCCAGGGGAAACGGCCACTGAAGCTTTCTTT	CSAPGETATEAFF
TRBJ2-1	TRBV20-1	TRBD1	-	TGCAGTGCTAGAGATGGGGGACAGGGGATCTCCAATGAGCAGTTCTTC	CSARDGGQGISNEQFF
TRBJ1-2	TRBV7-9	-	few	TGTGCCAGCAGCTCTTCAAGCACTAACTATGGCTACACCTTC	CASSSSSTNYGYTF
TRBJ2-7	TRBV6-2/TRBV6-3	TRBD2	few	TGTGCCAGCAGTACGGACGGGACTAGCGGGGGTACTGAGCAGTACTTC	CASSTDGTSGGTEQYF
TRBJ1-5	TRBV20-1	-	few	TGCAGTGCTAGAGACGCAGGTAATCAGCCCCAGCATTTT	CSARDAGNQPQHF
TRBJ2-2	TRBV12-3/TRBV12-4	TRBD1	-	TGTGCCAGCAGCCGTGGGACAGGAATAAACACCGGGGAGCTGTTTTTT	CASSRGTGINTGELFF
TRBJ1-1	TRBV5-1	-	-	TGCGCCAGCAGCCCCTCATCCGGGATCATGAACACTGAAGCTTTCTTT	CASSPSSGIMNTEAFF
TRBJ2-1	TRBV20-1	-	many	TGCAGTGCTAGAGTGGCAGGGGGGGATTACAATGAGCAGTTCTTC	CSARVAGGDYNEQFF
TRBJ1-2	TRBV27	TRBD1	-	TGTGCCAGCAGTCCGGTAAAAGGGGGCGCGGATGGCTACATCTTC	CASSPVKGGADGYIF
TRBJ2-1	TRBV27	-	many	TGTGCCAGCAGTAGTCGTGTTAGGGAGCAGTTCTTC	CASSSRVREQFF
TRBJ1-4	TRBV14	-	few	TGTGCCAGCAGCCAAGGTTACCGAACAACTAATGAAAAACTGTTTTTT	CASSQGYRTTNEKLFF
TRBJ2-5	TRBV3-1	-	few	TGTGCCAGCAGCCAAGACGTCGGGCTGGCAGACCTGCGGACCCAGTACTTC	CASSQDVGLADLRTQYF
TRBJ1-6	TRBV3-1	-	few	TGTGCCAGCAGCCAACGGGGGAATAGGTCACCCCTCCACTTT	CASSQRGNRSPLHF
TRBJ1-2	TRBV5-1	-	-	TGCGCCAGCAGCCCCACCCACAGGAGTTATGGCTGCACCTTC	CASSPTHRSYGCTF
TRBJ2-7	TRBV6-6	-	-	TGTGCCAGCAGTTACATGAGGAGCGGTATAACCTACGAGCAGTACTTC	CASSYMRSGITYEQYF
TRBJ2-5	TRBV12-3/TRBV12-4	TRBD1	-	TGTGCCAGCAGTTTTGGGACAGGGACCCGAGGGCCCTACCGCCTCTTTTTCAATGAGCAGTACTTC	CASSFGTGTRGPYRLFFNEQYF
TRBJ1-2	TRBV7-2	TRBD1	once	TGTGCCAGCACCCCGGGGACAGCAGTCTATGGCTACACCTTC	CASTPGTAVYGYTF
TRBJ1-1	TRBV2	-	few	TGTGCCAGCAGTGTTCAGGGGCCAAGTACTGAAGCTTTCTTT	CASSVQGPSTEAFF
TRBJ2-5	TRBV6-2/TRBV6-3	-	few	TGTGCCAGCATCAGTCGAACAGGCTCACAAGAGACCCAGTACTTC	CASISRTGSQETQYF
TRBJ2-7	TRBV9	TRBD2	few	TGTGCCAGCAGCGTAGCCCGCGGGGGGGTGAGTTACAATGAGCAGTACTTC	CASSVARGGVSYNEQYF
TRBJ2-3	TRBV27	-	-	TGTGCCGAACGTCCTAGGATTGTCACAGATACGCAGTATTTT	CAERPRIVTDTQYF
TRBJ1-6	TRBV7-2	-	-	TGTGCCAGCAGCTCTCACGGGCCCAATTCACCCCTCCACTTT	CASSSHGPNSPLHF
TRBJ2-1	TRBV18	-	-	TGTGCCAGCTCACGGGACGGGGGGCTATACAATGAGCAGTTCTTC	CASSRDGGLYNEQFF
TRBJ1-5	TRBV9	-	-	TGTGCCAGCAGCGTAGCAGGGATGAGCAATCAGCCCCAGCATTTT	CASSVAGMSNQPQHF
TRBJ1-2	TRBV4-3	TRBD1	few	TGCGCCAGCAGCCAAGAGACGGACAGGGAGGTTTACACCTTC	CASSQETDREVYTF
TRBJ1-2	TRBV12-3/TRBV12-4	TRBD1	-	TGTGCCAGCAGCCCCGATAGGACAGGAGCCTATGGCTACACCTTC	CASSPDRTGAYGYTF
TRBJ1-2	TRBV4-1	-	few	TGCGCCAGCAGCCCCCTCGAGAGCCGGAGTTACACCTTC	CASSPLESRSYTF
TRBJ2-1	TRBV7-6	-	-	TGTGCCAGCAGCCGGGACCCAAGCTCCTACAATGAGCAGTTCTTC	CASSRDPSSYNEQFF
TRBJ1-1	TRBV3-1	-	few	TGTGCCAGCAGCCAACCCACCCTTGGCGGAAACACTGAAGCTTTCTTT	CASSQPTLGGNTEAFF
TRBJ2-1	TRBV6-6	-	-	TGTGCCAGCAGTCCTAACAGGGCTCCAACCTACAATGAGCAGTTCTTC	CASSPNRAPTYNEQFF
TRBJ2-7	TRBV12-3/TRBV12-4	TRBD1	many	TGTGCCAGCAGTTTAGAAGGGAAACAGGGGGGCTACGAGCAGTACTTC	CASSLEGKQGGYEQYF
TRBJ2-5	TRBV6-5	TRBD2	-	TGTGCCAGCAGTTACTCCTGGACTAGCGGGGGGGATCAAGAGACCCAGTACTTC	CASSYSWTSGGDQETQYF
TRBJ2-1	TRBV29-1	-	-	TGCAGCGTTGTTGGGGGTCCTAGCCATGAGTTCTTC	CSVVGGPSHEFF
TRBJ1-2	TRBV10-3	-	-	TGTGCCACACGAGGCACGGGGATCAATGGCTACACCTTC	CATRGTGINGYTF
TRBJ1-1	TRBV7-9	-	once	TGTGCCAGCAGCTTAAAGTTCCGGGGAGAAGCTTTCTTT	CASSLKFRGEAFF